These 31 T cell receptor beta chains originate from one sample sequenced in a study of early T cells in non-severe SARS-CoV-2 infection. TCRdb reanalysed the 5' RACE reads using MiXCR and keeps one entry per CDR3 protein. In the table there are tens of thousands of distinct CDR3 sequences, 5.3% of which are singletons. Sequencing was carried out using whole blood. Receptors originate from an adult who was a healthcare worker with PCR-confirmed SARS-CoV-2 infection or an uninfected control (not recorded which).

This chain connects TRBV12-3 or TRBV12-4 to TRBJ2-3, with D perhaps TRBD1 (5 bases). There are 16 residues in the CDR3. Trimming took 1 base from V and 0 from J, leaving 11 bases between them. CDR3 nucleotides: TGTGCCAGCAGTTTAGGGGGCGGAACTAGCACAGATACGCAGTATTTT. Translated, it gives CASSLGGGTSTDTQYF.

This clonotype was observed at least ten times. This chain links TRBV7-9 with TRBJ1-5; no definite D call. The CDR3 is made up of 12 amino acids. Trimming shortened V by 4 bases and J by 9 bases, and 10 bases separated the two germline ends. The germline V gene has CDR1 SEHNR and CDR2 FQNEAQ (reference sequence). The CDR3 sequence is CASSSNSGPQHF. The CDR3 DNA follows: TGTGCCAGCAGCTCGAACTCTGGGCCCCAGCATTTT.

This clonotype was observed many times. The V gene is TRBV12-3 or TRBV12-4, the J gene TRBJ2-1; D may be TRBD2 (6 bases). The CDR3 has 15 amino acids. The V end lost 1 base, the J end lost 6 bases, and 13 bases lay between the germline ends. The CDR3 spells CASSLDGGTRNEQFF. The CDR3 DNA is TGTGCCAGCAGTTTAGACGGCGGGACTCGCAATGAGCAGTTCTTC.

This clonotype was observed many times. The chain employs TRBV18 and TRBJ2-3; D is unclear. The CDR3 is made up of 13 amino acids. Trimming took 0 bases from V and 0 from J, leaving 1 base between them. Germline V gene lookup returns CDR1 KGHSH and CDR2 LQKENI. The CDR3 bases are TGTGCCAGCTCACCACCAAGCACAGATACGCAGTATTTT. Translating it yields CASSPPSTDTQYF. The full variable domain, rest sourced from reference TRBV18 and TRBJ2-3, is NAGVMQNPRHLVRRRGQEARLRCSPMKGHSHVYWYRQLPEEGLKFMVYLQKENIIDESGMPKERFSAEFPKEGPSILRIQQVVRGDSAAYFCASSPPSTDTQYFGPGTRLTVL.

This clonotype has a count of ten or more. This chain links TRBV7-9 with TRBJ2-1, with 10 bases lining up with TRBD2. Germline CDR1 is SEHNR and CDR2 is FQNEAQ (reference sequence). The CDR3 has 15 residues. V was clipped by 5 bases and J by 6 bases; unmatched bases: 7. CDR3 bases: TGTGCCAGCAGCCAACGGACTAGCGGAGGCAATGAGCAGTTCTTC. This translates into CASSQRTSGGNEQFF.

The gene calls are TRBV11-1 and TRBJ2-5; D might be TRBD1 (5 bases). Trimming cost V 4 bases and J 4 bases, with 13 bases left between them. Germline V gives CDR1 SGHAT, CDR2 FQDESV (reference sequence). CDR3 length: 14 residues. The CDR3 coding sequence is TGTGCCAGCAGCTCTCTTGGGGCGAGAGAGACCCAGTACTTC. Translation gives CASSSLGARETQYF.

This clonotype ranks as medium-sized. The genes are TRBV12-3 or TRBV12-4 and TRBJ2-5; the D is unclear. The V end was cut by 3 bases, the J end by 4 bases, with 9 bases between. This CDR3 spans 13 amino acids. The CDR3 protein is CASSFGRPETQYF. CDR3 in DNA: TGTGCCAGCAGTTTTGGGCGGCCAGAGACCCAGTACTTC.

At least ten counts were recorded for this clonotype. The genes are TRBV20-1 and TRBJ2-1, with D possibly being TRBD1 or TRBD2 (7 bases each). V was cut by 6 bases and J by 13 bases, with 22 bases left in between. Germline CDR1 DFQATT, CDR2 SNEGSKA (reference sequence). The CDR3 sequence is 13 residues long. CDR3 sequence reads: CSAESPGGGYQFF. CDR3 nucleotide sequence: TGCAGTGCGGAGTCGCCAGGGGGGGGTTACCAGTTCTTC.

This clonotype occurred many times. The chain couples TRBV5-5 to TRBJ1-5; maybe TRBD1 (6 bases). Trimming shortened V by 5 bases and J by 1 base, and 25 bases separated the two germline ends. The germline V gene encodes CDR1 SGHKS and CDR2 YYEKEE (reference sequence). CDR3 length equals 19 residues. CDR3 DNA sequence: TGTGCCAGCAGTCGCTGGCCCGAAAACAGGGACGGGAGCAATCAGCCCCAGCATTTT. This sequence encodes CASSRWPENRDGSNQPQHF.

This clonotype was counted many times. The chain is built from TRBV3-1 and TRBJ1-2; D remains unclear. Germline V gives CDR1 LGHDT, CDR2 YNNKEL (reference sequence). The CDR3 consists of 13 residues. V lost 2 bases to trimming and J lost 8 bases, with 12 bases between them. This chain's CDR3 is CASSQSGMGGYTF. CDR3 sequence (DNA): TGTGCCAGCAGCCAATCAGGAATGGGAGGCTACACCTTC.

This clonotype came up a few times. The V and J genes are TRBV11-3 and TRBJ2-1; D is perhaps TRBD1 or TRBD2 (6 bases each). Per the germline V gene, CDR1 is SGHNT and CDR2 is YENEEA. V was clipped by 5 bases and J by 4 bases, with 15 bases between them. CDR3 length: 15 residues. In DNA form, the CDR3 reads TGTGCCAGCAGCCTCTCGGGGGCCCAGTACAATGAGCAGTTCTTC. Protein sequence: CASSLSGAQYNEQFF.

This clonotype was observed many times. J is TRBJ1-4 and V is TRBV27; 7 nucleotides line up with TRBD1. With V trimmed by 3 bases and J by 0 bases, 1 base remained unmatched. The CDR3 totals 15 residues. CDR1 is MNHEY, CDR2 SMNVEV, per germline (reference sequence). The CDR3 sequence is CASSFQGATNEKLFF. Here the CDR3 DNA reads TGTGCCAGCAGTTTTCAGGGGGCAACTAATGAAAAACTGTTTTTT.

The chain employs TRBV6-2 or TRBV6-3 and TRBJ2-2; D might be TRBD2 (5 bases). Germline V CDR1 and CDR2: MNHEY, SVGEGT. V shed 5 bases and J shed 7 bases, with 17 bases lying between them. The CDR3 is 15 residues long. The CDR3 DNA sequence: TGTGCCAGCAGTACCCCGGGAAAGCAAGGCGGGGAGCTGTTTTTT. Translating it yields CASSTPGKQGGELFF.

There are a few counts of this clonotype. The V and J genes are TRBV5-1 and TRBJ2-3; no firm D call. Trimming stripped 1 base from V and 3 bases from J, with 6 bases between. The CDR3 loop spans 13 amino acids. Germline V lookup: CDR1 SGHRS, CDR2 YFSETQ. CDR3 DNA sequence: TGCGCCAGCAGCTTGTTGGCGACAGATACGCAGTATTTT. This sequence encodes CASSLLATDTQYF.

CDR3 region: CASSPGGAGNEQYV. CDR3 nucleotides: TGTGCCAGCAGTCCAGGAGGGGCCGGCAACGAGCAGTACGTC. V usage is TRBV6-1 and J usage is TRBJ2-7; weak D call: TRBD2 (6 bases). The germline CDR1 and CDR2 sequences are MNHNS and SASEGT. There are 14 residues in the CDR3. V lost 5 bases and J 5 bases, leaving 16 bases between the germline ends.

CDR3 sequence (DNA): TGTGCCAGCGGAAGGGCCTCTTCGGGCGAGCAGTACGTC. Encoded protein: CASGRASSGEQYV. This chain joins TRBV6-2 or TRBV6-3 and TRBJ2-7; D unresolved. Between the trimmed V and J ends, which lost 8 bases and 6 bases, there was a span of 17 bases. CDR1 and CDR2 from the germline V gene are MNHEY and SVGEGT. The CDR3 consists of 13 residues.

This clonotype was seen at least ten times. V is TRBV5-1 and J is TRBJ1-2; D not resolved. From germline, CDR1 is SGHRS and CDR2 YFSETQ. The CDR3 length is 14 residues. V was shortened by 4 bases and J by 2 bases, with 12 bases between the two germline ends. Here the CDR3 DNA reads TGCGCCAGCAGCCCGGCTCCGGAAAACTATGGCTACACCTTC. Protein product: CASSPAPENYGYTF.

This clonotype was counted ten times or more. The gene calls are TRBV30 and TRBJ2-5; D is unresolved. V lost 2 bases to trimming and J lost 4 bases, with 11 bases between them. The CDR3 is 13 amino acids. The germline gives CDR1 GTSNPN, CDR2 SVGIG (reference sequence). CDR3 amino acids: CAWSRSPPETQYF. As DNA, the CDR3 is TGTGCCTGGAGTCGTTCCCCCCCAGAGACCCAGTACTTC.

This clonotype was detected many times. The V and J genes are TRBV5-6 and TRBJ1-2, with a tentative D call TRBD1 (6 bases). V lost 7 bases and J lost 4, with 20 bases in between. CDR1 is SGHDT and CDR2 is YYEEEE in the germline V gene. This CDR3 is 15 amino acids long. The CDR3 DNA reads TGTGCCAGCGGATCTACAGGGAGGGAGGTCTATGGCTACACCTTC. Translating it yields CASGSTGREVYGYTF. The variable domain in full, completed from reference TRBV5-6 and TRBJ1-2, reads DAGVTQSPTHLIKTRGQQVTLRCSPKSGHDTVSWYQQALGQGPQFIFQYYEEEERQRGNFPDRFSGHQFPNYSSELNVNALLLGDSALYLCASGSTGREVYGYTFGSGTRLTVV.

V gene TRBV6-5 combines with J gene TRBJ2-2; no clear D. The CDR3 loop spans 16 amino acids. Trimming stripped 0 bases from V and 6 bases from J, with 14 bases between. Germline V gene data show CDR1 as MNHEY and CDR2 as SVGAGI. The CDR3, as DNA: TGTGCCAGCAGTTACTCGATACTTCCAGTAGCCGGGGAGCTGTTTTTT. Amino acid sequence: CASSYSILPVAGELFF.

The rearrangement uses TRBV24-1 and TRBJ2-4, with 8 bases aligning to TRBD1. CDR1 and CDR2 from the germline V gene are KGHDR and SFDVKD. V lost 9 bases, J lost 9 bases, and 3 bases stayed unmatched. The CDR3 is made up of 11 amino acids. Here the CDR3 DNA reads TGTGCCACCCAGGGGGCGGGCATTCAGTACTTC. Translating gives CATQGAGIQYF.

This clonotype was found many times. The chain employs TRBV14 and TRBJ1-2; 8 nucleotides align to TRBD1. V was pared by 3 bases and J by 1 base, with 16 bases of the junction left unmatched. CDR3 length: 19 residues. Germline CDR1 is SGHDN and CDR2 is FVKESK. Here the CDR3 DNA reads TGTGCCAGCAGCCACAAAGGGGGGGACAGGACGACCCGTAACTATGGCTACACCTTC. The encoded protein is CASSHKGGDRTTRNYGYTF.

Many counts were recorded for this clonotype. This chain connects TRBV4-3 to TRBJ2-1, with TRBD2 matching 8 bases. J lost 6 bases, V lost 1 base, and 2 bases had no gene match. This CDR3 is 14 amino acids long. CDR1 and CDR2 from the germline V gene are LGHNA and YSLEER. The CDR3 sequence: CASSQGLAPNEQFF. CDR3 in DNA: TGCGCCAGCAGCCAAGGACTAGCGCCCAATGAGCAGTTCTTC.

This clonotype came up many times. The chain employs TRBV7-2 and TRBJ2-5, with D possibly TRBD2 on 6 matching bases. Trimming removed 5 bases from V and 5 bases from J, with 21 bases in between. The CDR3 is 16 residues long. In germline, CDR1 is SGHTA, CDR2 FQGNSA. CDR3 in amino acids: CASSVPSRREWETQYF. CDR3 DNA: TGTGCCAGCAGCGTCCCCTCGCGGAGGGAATGGGAGACCCAGTACTTC.

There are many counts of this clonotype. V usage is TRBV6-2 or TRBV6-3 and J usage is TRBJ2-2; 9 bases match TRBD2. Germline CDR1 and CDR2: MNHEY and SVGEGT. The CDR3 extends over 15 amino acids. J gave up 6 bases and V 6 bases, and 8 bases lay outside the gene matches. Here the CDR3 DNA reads TGTGCCAGCAGAGACGGGGGACTAGCTTCCGGGGAGCTGTTTTTT. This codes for CASRDGGLASGELFF.

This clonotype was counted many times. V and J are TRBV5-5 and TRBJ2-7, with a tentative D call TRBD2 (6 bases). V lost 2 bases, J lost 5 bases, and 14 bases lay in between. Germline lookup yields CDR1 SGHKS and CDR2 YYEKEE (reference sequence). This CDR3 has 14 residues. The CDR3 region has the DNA TGTGCCAGCAGCTTAGGCGGGACGGTCGACGAGCAGTACTTC. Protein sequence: CASSLGGTVDEQYF.

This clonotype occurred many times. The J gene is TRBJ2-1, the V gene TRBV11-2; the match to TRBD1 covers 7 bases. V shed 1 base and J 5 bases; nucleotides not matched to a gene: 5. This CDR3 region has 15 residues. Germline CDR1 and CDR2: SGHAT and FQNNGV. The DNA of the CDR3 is TGTGCCAGCAGCTTAGCGTCGACAGGGAACAATGAGCAGTTCTTC. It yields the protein CASSLASTGNNEQFF.

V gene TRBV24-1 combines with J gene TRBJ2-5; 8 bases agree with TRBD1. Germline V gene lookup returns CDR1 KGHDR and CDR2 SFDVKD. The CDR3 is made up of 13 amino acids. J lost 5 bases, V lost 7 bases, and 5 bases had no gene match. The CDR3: CATSLGDRETQYF. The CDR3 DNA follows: TGTGCCACCAGCCTAGGGGACAGGGAGACCCAGTACTTC.

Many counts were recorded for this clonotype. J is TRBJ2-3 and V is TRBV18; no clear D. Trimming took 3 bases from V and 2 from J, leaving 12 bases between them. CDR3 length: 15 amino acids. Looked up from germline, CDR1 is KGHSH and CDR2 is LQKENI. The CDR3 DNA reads TGTGCCAGCTCACCTCCCGCAGGCTCCACAGATACGCAGTATTTT. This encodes CASSPPAGSTDTQYF. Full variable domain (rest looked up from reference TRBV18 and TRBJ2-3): NAGVMQNPRHLVRRRGQEARLRCSPMKGHSHVYWYRQLPEEGLKFMVYLQKENIIDESGMPKERFSAEFPKEGPSILRIQQVVRGDSAAYFCASSPPAGSTDTQYFGPGTRLTVL.

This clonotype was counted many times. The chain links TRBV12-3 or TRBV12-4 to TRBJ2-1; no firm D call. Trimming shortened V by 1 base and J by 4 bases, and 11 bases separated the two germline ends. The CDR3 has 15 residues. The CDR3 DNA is TGTGCCAGCAGTTTAGATCGGATATTATACAATGAGCAGTTCTTC. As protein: CASSLDRILYNEQFF.

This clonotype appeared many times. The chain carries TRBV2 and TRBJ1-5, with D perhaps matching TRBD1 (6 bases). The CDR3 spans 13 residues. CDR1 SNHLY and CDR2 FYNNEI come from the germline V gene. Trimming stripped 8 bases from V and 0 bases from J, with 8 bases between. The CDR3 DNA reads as TGTGCCAGCGGACAGTATAGCAATCAGCCCCAGCATTTT. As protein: CASGQYSNQPQHF.